This record looks at one T cell receptor (beta chain) sequence and its context. In the original analysis: Amplification of reference gene primers provided the estimated nucleated cell counts. Here immunoSEQ multiplex PCR was the method, and the copy in TCRdb shows in-frame clones only, minus some. D and trimming were read from the DNA, whereas the V and J calls and clone size are those reported in that table. Here the sample spans roughly 100,000 clones, 85% to 90% being singletons. This entry comes from a study of blood T cell repertoires in COVID-19. Study in general: Acute and convalescent COVID-19 specimens originated in the United States, Italy and Spain.

Germline lookup yields CDR1 SGDLS and CDR2 YYNGEE. This CDR3 comprises 16 residues. The V segment lost 1 base and the J segment 2 bases; nucleotides outside the gene matches: 1. The V and J genes are TRBV9 and TRBJ2-2; 11 nucleotides line up with TRBD2. This clonotype was sampled from a human donor in a cohort sampled during active COVID-19. Sequencing was done on a sample of peripheral blood. CDR3 sequence reads: CASSVTSGGNTGELFF. The CDR3 DNA reads as TGTGCCAGCAGCGTAACTAGCGGGGGTAACACCGGGGAGCTGTTTTTT.